This T cell receptor (beta chain) was profiled in a study of T cell clonality in common variable immunodeficiency. Overall study results and limits: In common variable immunodeficiency, TCR beta chains reportedly carried fewer deletions and N-nucleotide insertions. CVID patient heterogeneity limited repertoire-clinical complication correlations.

Assay: immunoSEQ multiplex PCR; the TCRdb copy retains only in-frame clones and omits some. There are about 15,000 clones in the sample, none observed a single time. Comments on this clone: Antigen unknown. The read ends 3 residues shy of where the CDR3 ends; the end is completed using the germline J gene.

CDR3 length: 17 amino acids. Between the trimmed V and J ends, which lost 2 bases and 2 bases, there was a span of 19 bases. From germline, CDR1 is MNHNS and CDR2 SASEGT. The V call is TRBV6-1, the J call TRBJ2-7; tentative D call: TRBD2 (5 bases). The origin of this receptor is a human donor with common variable immunodeficiency. Specimen: peripheral blood mononuclear cells. This chain's CDR3 is CASSERMRVPTPYEQYF. CDR3 bases read: TGTGCCAGCAGTGAAAGGATGCGGGTCCCAACCCCCTACGAG.